The 24 T cell receptor beta chains below were found in one sample sequenced in a study of tumor-infiltrating lymphocytes in primary liver carcinoma. Priming with a constant-region primer yielded TCR beta cDNA from roughly 0.45 ug total RNA. ARM-PCR, slightly modified, supplied the TCR beta libraries through three nested multiplex PCR rounds. The opening two PCR rounds, 10 cycles each, paired TRBV1-TRBV30 forward primers with a C-beta reverse primer. MiXCR was run by TCRdb on the multiplex PCR reads, yielding one entry per CDR3 protein. This sample yields just under 95,000 distinct CDR3 sequences, of which less than 70% are seen a single time; around 30% belongs to the top ten. Starting material for RNA and DNA co-extraction consisted of roughly 20-34 mg of unsorted bulk tissue. The sequenced sample was tumor-adjacent normal liver tissue. These receptors were taken from a man aged 40-49 years with primary liver carcinoma and hepatitis B virus infection.

This clonotype was picked up a small number of times. This rearrangement joins TRBV30 to TRBJ1-2; possible D gene TRBD1, 5 bases. The CDR3 consists of 12 residues. CDR1 and CDR2 (germline): GTSNPN, SVGIG (reference sequence). The CDR3 nucleotides are TGTGTCGCTCAGGGCAGTAACTATGGCTACACCTTC. It specifies CVAQGSNYGYTF.

The rearrangement joins TRBV4-2 to TRBJ2-7; D is undetermined. CDR3 size: 12 residues. Germline loops: CDR1 LGHNA, CDR2 YNFKEQ. V was pared by 1 base and J by 13 bases, with 14 bases between. CDR3 residues: CASSQGGPERYF. For the CDR3, the DNA is TGTGCCAGCAGCCAAGGGGGTCCTGAGCGATACTTC.

This chain connects TRBV11-1 to TRBJ2-3, with TRBD2 matching over 8 bases. Germline-derived CDR1 and CDR2 are SGHAT and FQDESV (reference sequence). The CDR3 is 17 amino acids. Here the CDR3 reads CAGSLFRREVLGDTQYF. The CDR3 bases are TGTGCAGGCAGCTTATTCAGGCGGGAGGTATTAGGAGATACGCAGTATTTT.

This clonotype was observed many times. The chain has TRBV7-9 and TRBJ1-5; D not certain. This CDR3 spans 12 amino acids. Germline CDR1 SEHNR, CDR2 FQNEAQ (reference sequence). V lost 5 bases and J 0 bases, leaving 2 bases between the germline ends. The CDR3: CASSPSNQPQHF. CDR3 DNA: TGTGCCAGCAGCCCTAGCAATCAGCCCCAGCATTTT. Using reference TRBV7-9 and TRBJ1-5 for the parts outside the CDR3, the full variable domain is DTGVSQNPRHKITKRGQNVTFRCDPISEHNRLYWYRQTLGQGPEFLTYFQNEAQLEKSRLLSDRFSAERPKGSFSTLEIQRTEQGDSAMYLCASSPSNQPQHFGDGTRLSIL.

Points on this clonotype: A read error may be the cause here, since a much bigger clone is one base away. V and J are TRBV12-3 or TRBV12-4 and TRBJ2-2, with D possibly being TRBD1 (5 bases). This CDR3 has 14 residues. Trimming removed 5 bases at V and 9 bases at J, with 16 bases between. The DNA for the CDR3 is TGTGCCAGCAGTCATTCAGGGAAAACCAGGGAGCTGTTTTTT. It codes for CASSHSGKTRELFF.

A remark on this clonotype: Sequence at one end of the junction differs from germline and may be a read error. This sequence joins TRBV4-1 and TRBJ2-7, with 8 positions matching TRBD2. This CDR3 spans 17 amino acids. CDR1 is MGHRA, CDR2 YSYEKL, per germline. The CDR3 DNA is TGCGCCGGCAGCCAAGATCCGGCTAACGGGGGGGCCTACGAGCAGTACTTC. Translation: CAGSQDPANGGAYEQYF.

The chain employs TRBV11-2 and TRBJ2-3; a possible D gene is TRBD2 (6 bases). There are 16 residues in the CDR3. The germline gives CDR1 SGHAT, CDR2 FQNNGV. V lost 9 bases and J 2 bases, leaving 21 bases between the germline ends. CDR3 sequence reads: CASEEGRRRLTDTQYF. Here the CDR3 DNA reads TGTGCCAGTGAGGAAGGGAGGAGAAGACTCACAGATACGCAGTATTTT.

This clonotype was recorded at least ten times. The CDR3 DNA reads as TGTGCCAGTAGCGGGAGTGATGAGCAGTTCTTC. Its protein is CASSGSDEQFF. The chain uses TRBV6-5 and TRBJ2-1; 9 positions agree with TRBD2. This CDR3 has 11 residues. Per germline, CDR1 MNHEY and CDR2 SVGAGI. The trim removed 9 bases at V and 8 bases at J, leaving 2 bases unmatched.

This clonotype was recorded many times. The genes are TRBV12-3 or TRBV12-4 and TRBJ1-3; D is unclear. The CDR3 runs 12 residues. Trimming shortened V by 3 bases and J by 1 base, and 1 base separated the two germline ends. In DNA, the CDR3 is TGTGCCAGCAGTTTTTCTGGAAACACCATATATTTT. Amino acid sequence: CASSFSGNTIYF.

In regard to this clonotype: The germline gene is not matched at one end of the junction; a read error may be the cause. The genes are TRBV11-2 and TRBJ2-1; D is perhaps TRBD2 (5 bases). Germline CDR1 reads SGHAT; CDR2 reads FQNNGV. There are 15 residues in the CDR3. CDR3 nucleotides: TGTGCCCGCAGCCAAGGAGTATCGGGAACCAATGAGCAGTTCTTC. This gives the protein CARSQGVSGTNEQFF. Variable domain in full (rest from reference TRBV11-2 and TRBJ2-1): EAGVAQSPRYKIIEKRQSVAFWCNPISGHATLYWYQQILGQGPKLLIQFQNNGVVDDSQLPKDRFSAERLKGVDSTLKIQPAKLEDSAVYLCARSQGVSGTNEQFFGPGTRLTVL.

The sample holds one count of this clonotype. Since the CDR3 does not end with the conserved phenylalanine or tryptophan, this likely comes from a read error. The gene calls are TRBV11-2 and TRBJ2-5; a weak D match, TRBD1 (6 bases). There are 17 residues in the CDR3. Looked up from germline, CDR1 is SGHAT and CDR2 is FQNNGV. As DNA, the CDR3 is TGTGCCAGCTGCTTAGTCAGTGGGGGCAGTCGGCAAGAGACCCAGTACCCC. It specifies CASCLVSGGSRQETQYP.

The rearrangement joins TRBV11-2 to TRBJ2-7; tentatively, D is TRBD2 (5 bases). CDR1 and CDR2 from the germline V gene are SGHAT and FQNNGV. Trimming cost V 1 base and J 4 bases, with 14 bases left between them. The CDR3 length is 15 residues. CDR3 coding DNA: TGTGCCAGCAGCTTAGCGGCGAGAGGGCCGTACGAGCAGTACTTC. Translating it yields CASSLAARGPYEQYF.

For this clonotype: In this CDR3 the conserved last residue, phenylalanine or tryptophan, is missing, so a read error is likely. V gene TRBV11-2 combines with J gene TRBJ2-7; 10 positions match TRBD2. The CDR3 extends over 16 amino acids. V lost 8 bases and J lost 3; bases outside the gene matches: 13. The V gene's germline CDR1 is SGHAT and CDR2 FQNNGV. As DNA, the CDR3 is TGTGCCAGCGACCGACTCGGACTAGCGGATGTCTACGAGCAGTACCTC. Its protein is CASDRLGLADVYEQYL.

For this clonotype: At one end, the junction sequence differs from germline, possibly due to a read error. The chain carries TRBV10-2 and TRBJ2-7; D possibly corresponds to TRBD2 (6 bases). The V gene's germline CDR1 is WSHSY and CDR2 SAAADI. The CDR3 length is 15 residues. The CDR3 reads CASIRANGSGDELYF. The DNA of the CDR3 is TGCGCCAGCATTCGGGCTAACGGGAGCGGCGACGAGCTGTACTTC.

This clonotype was seen only once. A much larger clone differs from this one at a single base, so this may be a read error. The V call is TRBV13, the J call TRBJ1-2; D possibly corresponds to TRBD1 (5 bases). Germline V gene sequence: CDR1 PRHDT, CDR2 FYEKMQ (reference sequence). The CDR3 runs to 16 residues. The germline V and J ends were trimmed by 4 bases and 7 bases, with 22 bases remaining between them. The CDR3 here is CASSSFYRKQGCGYTF. The CDR3 DNA reads as TGTGCCAGCAGCTCCTTTTACAGGAAGCAGGGCTGTGGCTACACCTTC.

This clonotype was seen at least ten times. This sequence joins TRBV5-4 and TRBJ2-1; 10 nucleotides align to TRBD2. V trimming: 1 base; J trimming: 7 bases; junction bases outside the gene matches: 5. CDR1 is SGHNT, CDR2 YYREEE, per germline (reference sequence). CDR3 length: 15 residues. Written as DNA, the CDR3 is TGTGCCAGCAGCTTGAGAGCGGGAGGGCGGAATGAGCAGTTCTTC. Residues: CASSLRAGGRNEQFF.

This clonotype was detected once. The rearrangement joins TRBV29-1 to TRBJ2-3, with D perhaps being TRBD1 or TRBD2 (5 bases each). With 3 bases removed from V and 2 bases from J, the gap between germline ends came to 12 bases. Germline loops: CDR1 SQVTM, CDR2 ANQGSEA. The CDR3 loop spans 14 amino acids. CDR3 residues: CSVEDGGDTDTQYF. The CDR3 DNA reads TGCAGCGTTGAGGATGGGGGAGACACAGATACGCAGTATTTT.

This clonotype has a single count. The chain uses TRBV5-3 and TRBJ2-1, with 7 bases that match TRBD2. TRBV5-3 is labeled an ORF, and its function is uncertain. This CDR3 has 16 residues. The V segment lost 2 bases and the J segment 4 bases; nucleotides outside the gene matches: 9. CDR3 nucleotide sequence: TGTGCCAGAAGCTTCAAGGCGGGAGTCCCATACAATGAGCAGTTCTTC. The encoded protein is CARSFKAGVPYNEQFF.

This clonotype was observed at least ten times. V usage is TRBV12-3 or TRBV12-4 and J usage is TRBJ1-1, with TRBD1 identical over 9 bases. Trimming took 6 bases from V and 1 from J; bases not matched to a gene: 3. The CDR3 consists of 14 residues. Here the CDR3 reads CASRSGQGNTEAFF. CDR3 DNA: TGTGCCAGCAGATCGGGACAGGGGAACACTGAAGCTTTCTTT.

To note about this clonotype: At one boundary the junction diverges from the germline segment, which might be a read error. This chain joins TRBV29-1 and TRBJ2-1; perhaps TRBD1 as D (6 bases). This CDR3 has 14 amino acids. From germline, CDR1 is SQVTM and CDR2 ANQGSEA. The CDR3 sequence is CSAVSGTCSNEQFF. CDR3 nucleotide sequence: TGCAGCGCCGTCTCCGGGACATGCAGCAATGAGCAGTTTTTC.

Comments on this clonotype: A much larger clone differs by one base, so this may be a read error. CDR3: CPSSARGAGELFF. The CDR3 DNA reads as TGCCCCAGCAGTGCCAGGGGCGCCGGGGAGCTGTTTTTT. This chain uses TRBV10-1 with TRBJ2-2; D might be TRBD1 (6 bases). This CDR3 is 13 amino acids long. CDR1 WNHNN and CDR2 SYGVQD come from the germline V gene (reference sequence).

V gene TRBV2 combines with J gene TRBJ1-5; D possibly corresponds to TRBD1 (6 bases). This CDR3 contains 13 residues. Germline CDR1 is SNHLY and CDR2 is FYNNEI. V was shortened by 6 bases and J by 6 bases, with 12 bases between the two germline ends. The DNA for the CDR3 is TGTGCCAGCAGCACACAGGGCAGTCAGCCCCAGCATTTT. Protein product: CASSTQGSQPQHF. Drawing the rest from reference TRBV2 and TRBJ1-5, the complete variable domain is EPEVTQTPSHQVTQMGQEVILRCVPISNHLYFYWYRQILGQKVEFLVSFYNNEISEKSEIFDDQFSVERPDGSNFTLKIRSTKLEDSAMYFCASSTQGSQPQHFGDGTRLSIL.

This clonotype was observed many times. This rearrangement joins TRBV29-1 to TRBJ2-3; 7 bases are shared with TRBD2. The germline gives CDR1 SQVTM, CDR2 ANQGSEA. This CDR3 has 15 amino acids. V trimming: 4 bases; J trimming: 2 bases; junction bases outside the gene matches: 9. DNA of the CDR3: TGCAGCGTTGTAAATATCGGGACTAACACAGATACGCAGTATTTT. It specifies CSVVNIGTNTDTQYF.

This clonotype was counted once. The CDR3 coding sequence is TGTGCCAGCAGCTTAGTTGGGGGGAACACTGAAGCTTTCTTT. Translated: CASSLVGGNTEAFF. This rearrangement joins TRBV7-8 to TRBJ1-1; maybe TRBD1 (5 bases). The CDR3 totals 14 residues. CDR1 is SGHVS, CDR2 FQNEAQ, per germline. Trimming removed 1 base from V and 1 base from J, with 7 bases in between.